These T cell receptor beta chains were read from a single sample in a study of shared clonotypes between healthy human individuals. Measured with immunoSEQ multiplex PCR; TCRdb has only the in-frame clones, and not every one. The sample lists under 700,000 clones; around 95% were seen once. The specimen sequenced was naive CD8+ T cells sorted from blood. The receptor set was obtained from a woman in her 30s in good health. Each CDR3 is given with its conserved first and last residue. A D gene is named only where the DNA matches it firmly. Part of the rows lack a size; the others show once, few, many or a class for expanded clones.

>TRBV11-2|TRBJ2-7|-|-
CASSIQGYEQYF
TGTGCCAGCAGCATACAGGGTTACGAGCAGTACTTC
>TRBV2|TRBJ1-1|TRBD1|-
CASSGTGWDTEAFF
TGTGCCAGCAGTGGGACAGGGTGGGACACTGAAGCTTTCTTT
>TRBV25-1|TRBJ2-7|TRBD2|once
CASSERGAYYEQYF
TGTGCCAGCAGTGAGCGGGGGGCTTACTACGAGCAGTACTTC
>TRBV7-9|TRBJ2-5|-|-
CASSLRTDQETQYF
TGTGCCAGCAGCTTGAGGACTGACCAAGAGACCCAGTACTTC
>TRBV4-2|TRBJ1-2|TRBD1|-
CASSQDHDRGTYGYTF
TGTGCCAGCAGCCAAGATCATGACAGGGGTACCTATGGCTACACCTTC
>TRBV2|TRBJ1-5|-|-
CASSEKGEQHF
TGTGCCAGCAGTGAAAAGGGGGAGCAGCATTTT
>TRBV19|TRBJ2-1|TRBD2|once
CASSTREGVNEQFF
TGTGCCAGTAGCACCCGGGAGGGAGTGAATGAGCAGTTCTTC
>TRBV19|TRBJ2-7|-|-
CASTSDGSYEQYF
TGTGCCAGTACCTCGGACGGGTCCTACGAGCAGTACTTC
>TRBV10-2|TRBJ1-2|-|-
CATQGNYGYTF
TGCGCCACCCAGGGGAACTATGGCTACACCTTC
>TRBV28|TRBJ2-2|-|-
CASKWQGTGTGELFF
TGTGCCAGCAAATGGCAGGGGACGGGCACCGGGGAGCTGTTTTTT
>TRBV30|TRBJ2-4|-|-
CAWSVSWDIQYF
TGTGCCTGGAGTGTGTCTTGGGACATTCAGTACTTC
>TRBV5-6|TRBJ2-1|TRBD2|-
CASSLLIPSGGRDEQFF
TGTGCCAGCAGCTTGCTGATCCCTAGCGGAGGTCGGGATGAGCAGTTCTTC
>TRBV27|TRBJ2-7|TRBD1|-
CASSLRGTGYEQYF
TGTGCCAGCAGTTTAAGGGGGACAGGTTACGAGCAGTACTTC
>TRBV2|TRBJ1-5|-|-
CASSDRTSSNQPQHF
TGTGCCAGCAGCGACCGGACGTCTAGCAATCAGCCCCAGCATTTT
>TRBV5-6|TRBJ2-3|TRBD1|-
CASSEPTGTGADTQYF
TGTGCCAGCAGCGAACCTACCGGGACAGGGGCGGATACGCAGTATTTT
>TRBV6-5|TRBJ1-1|-|-
CASSYGAEAFF
TGTGCCAGCAGTTATGGTGCTGAAGCTTTCTTT
>TRBV5-1|TRBJ2-7|-|-
CASSPGQKYEQYF
TGCGCCAGCAGCCCGGGGCAGAAGTACGAGCAGTACTTC
>TRBV2|TRBJ2-7|TRBD1|-
CANTGQGANEQYF
TGTGCCAACACCGGACAGGGGGCCAACGAGCAGTACTTC
>TRBV14|TRBJ2-7|-|-
CASSPSTVEQYF
TGTGCCAGCAGCCCCTCGACAGTTGAGCAGTACTTC
>TRBV10-1|TRBJ2-5|TRBD1|-
CASSLGTGGWETQYF
TGCGCCAGCAGCCTTGGGACAGGCGGTTGGGAGACCCAGTACTTC
>TRBV5-5|TRBJ1-5|-|once
CASSRRDSNQPQHF
TGTGCCAGCAGCCGCCGGGACAGCAATCAGCCCCAGCATTTT
>TRBV19|TRBJ2-5|-|-
CASSGKVVETQYF
TGTGCCAGTAGTGGGAAAGTCGTGGAGACCCAGTACTTC
>TRBV28|TRBJ1-5|-|-
CASSPWGGRNQPQHF
TGTGCCAGCAGTCCTTGGGGGGGTCGAAATCAGCCCCAGCATTTT
>TRBV28|TRBJ2-7|-|-
CASSPRTSYEQYF
TGTGCCAGCAGTCCACGGACGTCCTACGAGCAGTACTTC
>TRBV9|TRBJ1-1|-|-
CASSPSSLNTEAFF
TGTGCCAGCAGCCCAAGTTCCCTGAACACTGAAGCTTTCTTT
>TRBV28|TRBJ2-7|TRBD1|-
CASRRRTGTYEQYF
TGTGCCAGCAGGCGGCGGACAGGGACCTACGAGCAGTACTTC
>TRBV11-2|TRBJ2-7|TRBD1|-
CASSTGTGLYSYEQYF
TGTGCCAGCAGCACTGGGACAGGATTATACTCCTACGAGCAGTACTTC
>TRBV27|TRBJ2-7|-|few
CASSLLDSSYEQYF
TGTGCCAGCAGTTTACTAGACAGTTCCTACGAGCAGTACTTC
>TRBV9|TRBJ2-7|TRBD2|-
CASSESGSAYEQYF
TGTGCCAGCAGCGAGAGCGGGAGTGCCTACGAGCAGTACTTC
>TRBV6-4|TRBJ2-7|-|-
CASSDSIGSEQYF
TGTGCCAGCAGTGACTCGATTGGATCCGAGCAGTACTTC
>TRBV6-4|TRBJ2-3|-|-
CASSDPLGGGPPFLTDTQYF
TGTGCCAGCAGTGATCCCCTAGGAGGGGGACCCCCTTTTCTCACAGATACGCAGTATTTT
>TRBV7-2|TRBJ2-7|TRBD2|-
CASSLGLAGYEQYF
TGTGCCAGCAGCTTAGGACTAGCGGGCTACGAGCAGTACTTC
>TRBV2|TRBJ2-7|TRBD2|-
CASRAGTSRYEQYF
TGTGCCAGCAGAGCCGGGACTAGCCGGTACGAGCAGTACTTC
>TRBV30|TRBJ2-7|-|once
CAWSPLGPDEQYF
TGTGCCTGGAGCCCCCTTGGACCCGACGAGCAGTACTTC
>TRBV19|TRBJ2-7|-|-
CASSAGRYYEQYF
TGTGCCAGTAGTGCCGGACGGTACTACGAGCAGTACTTC
>TRBV14|TRBJ2-7|TRBD1|-
CASSLRDRVHEQYF
TGTGCCAGCAGCCTCCGGGACAGGGTCCACGAGCAGTACTTC
>TRBV27|TRBJ1-1|TRBD1|-
CASSLGQVGTEAFF
TGTGCCAGCAGTCTCGGACAGGTGGGCACTGAAGCTTTCTTT
>TRBV7-9|TRBJ2-2|-|-
CASSLVREYTGELFF
TGTGCCAGCAGCTTAGTTCGGGAGTACACCGGGGAGCTGTTTTTT
>TRBV6-6|TRBJ2-7|-|few
CASSYGRGHEQYF
TGTGCCAGCAGTTACGGCAGGGGCCACGAGCAGTACTTC
>TRBV6-5|TRBJ2-6|-|-
CASSSTGSGANVLTF
TGTGCCAGCAGCTCTACAGGTTCAGGGGCCAACGTCCTGACTTTC
>TRBV28|TRBJ2-1|-|-
CASSFRLEYYNEQFF
TGTGCCAGCAGTTTTCGCCTAGAATACTACAATGAGCAGTTCTTC
>TRBV19|TRBJ2-7|-|-
CASSIEFLNPLYEQYF
TGTGCCAGTAGTATAGAGTTCCTAAACCCTCTCTACGAGCAGTACTTC
>TRBV7-9|TRBJ2-2|TRBD2|-
CANPTGGDTGELFF
TGTGCCAACCCCACGGGAGGCGACACCGGGGAGCTGTTTTTT
>TRBV11-2|TRBJ2-7|-|-
CASSDPTSASTYEQYF
TGTGCCAGCAGCGACCCAACGAGCGCATCAACCTACGAGCAGTACTTC
>TRBV28|TRBJ2-1|-|-
CASTLRAPYNEQFF
TGTGCCAGCACCCTCAGGGCCCCCTACAATGAGCAGTTCTTC
>TRBV28|TRBJ1-1|-|-
CASSLTENTEAFF
TGTGCCAGCAGTTTGACAGAGAACACTGAAGCTTTCTTT